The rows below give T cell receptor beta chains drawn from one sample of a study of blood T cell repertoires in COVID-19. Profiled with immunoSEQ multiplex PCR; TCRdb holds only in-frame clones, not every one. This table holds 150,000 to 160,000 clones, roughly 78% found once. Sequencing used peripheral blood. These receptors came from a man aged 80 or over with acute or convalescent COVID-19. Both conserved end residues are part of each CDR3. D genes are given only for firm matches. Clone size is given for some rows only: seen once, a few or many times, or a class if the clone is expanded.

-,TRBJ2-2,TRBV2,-,CASSEAKPGTMNTGELFF,TGTGCCAGCAGTGAAGCCAAGCCCGGAACTATGAACACCGGGGAGCTGTTTTTT
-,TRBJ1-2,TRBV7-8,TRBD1,CASSPTGEAASNYGYTF,TGTGCCAGCAGCCCCACAGGGGAGGCAGCTTCTAACTATGGCTACACCTTC
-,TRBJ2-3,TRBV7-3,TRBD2,CASSLDLGAGGGTDTQYF,TGTGCCAGCAGCTTAGACCTCGGAGCGGGGGGAGGTACAGATACGCAGTATTTT
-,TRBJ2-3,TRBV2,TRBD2,CASSDPAGVRDTQYF,TGTGCCAGCAGTGACCCAGCGGGGGTCCGGGATACGCAGTATTTT
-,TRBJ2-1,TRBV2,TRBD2,CASRTLAGLGNEQFF,TGTGCCAGCAGGACACTAGCGGGGTTGGGTAATGAGCAGTTCTTC
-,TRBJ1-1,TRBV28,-,CASSLQASEAFF,TGTGCCAGCAGCTTGCAGGCCTCAGAAGCTTTCTTT
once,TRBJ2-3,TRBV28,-,CASSLVSDYTDTQYF,TGTGCCAGCAGTTTGGTTTCGGACTACACAGATACGCAGTATTTT
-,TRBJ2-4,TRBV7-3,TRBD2,CASRPPGLERCRKAKNIQYF,TGTGCCAGCAGGCCGCCCGGACTAGAGAGGTGCAGGAAAGCCAAAAACATTCAGTACTTC
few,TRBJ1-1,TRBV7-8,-,CASSFGGARDTEAFF,TGTGCCAGCAGCTTTGGGGGGGCTCGGGACACTGAAGCTTTCTTT
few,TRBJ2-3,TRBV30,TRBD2,CAWRRLAGGSTDTQYF,TGTGCCTGGAGGAGACTAGCGGGGGGTAGTACAGATACGCAGTATTTT
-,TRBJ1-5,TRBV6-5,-,CASRANQYQPQHF,TGTGCCAGCAGAGCGAATCAATATCAGCCCCAGCATTTT
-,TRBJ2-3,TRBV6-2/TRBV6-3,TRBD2,CASSRQPGLAGETDTQYF,TGTGCCAGCAGTAGACAGCCGGGACTAGCGGGGGAGACAGATACGCAGTATTTT
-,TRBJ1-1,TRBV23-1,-,CASSQPLSTTQNTEAFF,TGCGCCAGCAGTCAACCACTTTCAACGACTCAAAACACTGAAGCTTTCTTT
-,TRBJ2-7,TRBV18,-,CASSPTGHAEQYF,TGTGCCAGCTCACCGACAGGACACGCGGAGCAGTACTTC
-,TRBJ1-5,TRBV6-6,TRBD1,CASGTAPSNQPQHF,TGTGCCAGCGGGACAGCTCCTAGCAATCAGCCCCAGCATTTT
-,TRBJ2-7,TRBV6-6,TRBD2,CASETSGGYEQYF,TGTGCCAGCGAGACTAGCGGGGGGTATGAGCAGTACTTC
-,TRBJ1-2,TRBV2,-,CASSAAGTNYGYTF,TGTGCCAGCAGTGCGGCAGGGACTAACTATGGCTACACCTTC
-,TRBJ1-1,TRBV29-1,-,CSAHMNTEAFF,TGCAGCGCCCACATGAACACTGAAGCTTTCTTT
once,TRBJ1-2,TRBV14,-,CASSQISGYGYTF,TGTGCCAGCAGCCAGATTTCAGGGTATGGCTACACCTTC
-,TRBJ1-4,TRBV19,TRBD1,CASSIVRQGRRTNEKLFF,TGTGCCAGTAGTATAGTCCGACAGGGGAGGAGAACTAATGAAAAACTGTTTTTT
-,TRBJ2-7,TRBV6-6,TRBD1,CASSQGAVSEYF,TGTGCCAGCAGCCAGGGGGCTGTCTCAGAGTACTTC
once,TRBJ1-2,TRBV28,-,CASSLSPRGYTF,TGTGCCAGCAGTTTATCTCCCCGGGGCTACACCTTC
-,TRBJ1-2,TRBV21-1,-,CASSKARTARSTGGYTF,TGTGCCAGCAGCAAAGCGAGGACAGCCCGATCCACTGGTGGCTACACCTTC
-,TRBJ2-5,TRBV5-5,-,CASSFGRAETQYF,TGTGCCAGCAGCTTCGGCAGGGCCGAGACCCAGTACTTC
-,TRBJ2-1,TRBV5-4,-,CASSSLKAGTSYNEQFF,TGTGCCAGCAGCTCTTTAAAAGCGGGCACCTCCTACAATGAGCAGTTCTTC
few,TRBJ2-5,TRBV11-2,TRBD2,CASILGLAGVETQYF,TGTGCCAGCATCCTCGGACTAGCGGGGGTGGAGACCCAGTACTTC
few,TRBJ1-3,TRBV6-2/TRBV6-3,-,CASSRQENTIYF,TGTGCCAGCAGTCGACAGGAAAACACCATATATTTT
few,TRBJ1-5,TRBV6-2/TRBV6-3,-,CASSYSTGPQHF,TGTGCCAGCAGTTATTCGACAGGGCCCCAGCATTTT
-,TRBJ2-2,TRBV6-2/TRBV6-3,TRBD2,CASSYLRGGPSTGELFF,TGTGCCAGCAGTTACTTGCGGGGGGGGCCTAGCACCGGGGAGCTGTTTTTT
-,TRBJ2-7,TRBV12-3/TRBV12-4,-,CASSLPGYEQYF,TGTGCCAGCAGTTTACCGGGCTACGAGCAGTACTTC
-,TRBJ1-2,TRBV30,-,CAWSVSYGYTF,TGTGCCTGGAGTGTATCTTATGGCTACACCTTC
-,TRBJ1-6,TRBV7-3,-,CASSLRGRGESPLHF,TGTGCCAGCAGCTTAAGAGGCAGGGGTGAATCACCCCTCCACTTT
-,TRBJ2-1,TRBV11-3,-,CASSLEAGWYNEQFF,TGTGCCAGCAGCTTAGAGGCGGGGTGGTACAATGAGCAGTTCTTC
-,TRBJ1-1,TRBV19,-,CASSKIGLYTEAFF,TGTGCCAGTAGTAAGATAGGACTCTACACTGAAGCTTTCTTT
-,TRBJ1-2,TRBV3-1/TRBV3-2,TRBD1,CASSHGDREGYTF,TGTGCCAGCAGCCACGGGGACAGGGAGGGCTACACCTTC
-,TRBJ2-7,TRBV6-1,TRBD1,CASSEGQGVIYEQYF,TGTGCCAGCAGTGAGGGACAGGGGGTAATATACGAGCAGTACTTC
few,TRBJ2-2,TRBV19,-,CASSMEDSTGELFF,TGTGCCAGTAGTATGGAAGACAGCACCGGGGAGCTGTTTTTT
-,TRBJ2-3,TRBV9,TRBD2,CASSVVELAGDTQYF,TGTGCCAGCAGCGTAGTTGAACTAGCGGGCGATACGCAGTATTTT
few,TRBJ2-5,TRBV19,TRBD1,CASSLGTGKETQYF,TGTGCCAGTAGTTTGGGGACAGGGAAAGAGACCCAGTACTTC
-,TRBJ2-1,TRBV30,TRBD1,CAWSNSQGYNEQFF,TGTGCCTGGAGTAACTCACAGGGGTACAATGAGCAGTTCTTC
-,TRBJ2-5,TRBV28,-,CASRRNPGGGTQYF,TGTGCCAGCAGAAGAAACCCAGGGGGAGGGACCCAGTACTTC
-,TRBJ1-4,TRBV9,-,CASRGSGKLFF,TGTGCCAGCAGGGGGTCGGGGAAACTGTTTTTT
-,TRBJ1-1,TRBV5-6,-,CASTLGGSGRTEAFF,TGTGCCAGCACCCTCGGGGGGTCGGGGAGGACTGAAGCTTTCTTT
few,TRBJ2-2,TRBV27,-,CAKPRGRSRFF,TGTGCGAAGCCAAGGGGAAGGTCACGGTTTTTT
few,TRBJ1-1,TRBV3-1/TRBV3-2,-,CASSQAHTEAFF,TGTGCCAGCAGCCAGGCACACACTGAAGCTTTCTTT
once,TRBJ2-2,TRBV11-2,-,CASSLGTVNTGELFF,TGTGCCAGCAGCTTAGGGACAGTGAACACCGGGGAGCTGTTTTTT
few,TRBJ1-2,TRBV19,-,CASSIDMGNYGYTF,TGTGCCAGTAGTATAGATATGGGCAACTATGGCTACACCTTC
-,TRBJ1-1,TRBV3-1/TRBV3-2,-,CASSQEWQGTSEAFF,TGTGCCAGCAGCCAAGAGTGGCAGGGGACTAGTGAAGCTTTCTTT
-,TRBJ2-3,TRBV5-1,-,CASSLGWQGTDTQYF,TGCGCCAGCAGCTTGGGGTGGCAGGGAACAGATACGCAGTATTTT
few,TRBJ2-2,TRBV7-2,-,CASSSTGELFF,TGTGCCAGCAGCTCGACCGGGGAGCTGTTTTTT